This TCR beta chain was recorded in a study of blood T cell repertoires in COVID-19. Study-wide background: Sites across the United States, Italy and Spain contributed samples from acute and convalescent COVID-19. PBMCs, B-cell-depleted T cells, or T cells were the source of the cDNA or gDNA that made up the material.

Original handling: Using reference gene primer amplification, nucleated cell counts were estimated. The table came from immunoSEQ multiplex PCR; TCRdb's copy has only in-frame clones and leaves some out. The V and J calls and clone size are taken from that table; D and trimming were inferred from the DNA. The sample shows some 200,000 clones, about 90% of them seen only once. With 2 bases removed from V and 8 bases from J, the gap between germline ends came to 13 bases. The CDR3 runs 14 residues. Germline V lookup: CDR1 SGHRS, CDR2 YFSETQ. The sequencing sample was made of peripheral blood. The gene calls are TRBV5-1 and TRBJ1-4, with a weak D call TRBD1 (6 bases). The source of this sequence is a man in his forties or fifties with active or convalescent COVID-19. The CDR3, as DNA: TGCGCCAGCAGCTTCGGGGGGGCAGAGGAAAAACTGTTTTTT. Translating gives CASSFGGAEEKLFF. Looking up the rest from reference TRBV5-1 and TRBJ1-4 gives the full variable domain: KAGVTQTPRYLIKTRGQQVTLSCSPISGHRSVSWYQQTPGQGLQFLFEYFSETQRNKGNFPGRFSGRQFSNSRSEMNVSTLELGDSALYLCASSFGGAEEKLFFGSGTQLSVL.